This record covers a single T cell receptor beta chain. Between the trimmed V and J ends, which lost 3 bases and 1 base, there was a span of 13 bases. Germline V gene lookup returns CDR1 MNHEY and CDR2 SMNVEV (reference sequence). The CDR3 has 17 amino acids. This sample was included in a study of blood T cells in healthy people across ages. The authors extracted at least 5.5 micrograms of total RNA per sample. The second PCR ran about 6 to 12 cycles with a sample-barcoded 5' primer and J-beta primers. Using its own MiXCR run on the 5' RACE reads, TCRdb lists one record per CDR3 protein. This table holds 700,000 to 850,000 distinct CDR3 sequences, about 37% found once.

This TCR was recovered from a man aged 18 to 30 in good health. This chain uses TRBV27 with TRBJ1-6, with a tentative D call TRBD1 (6 bases). Sequencing was done on a sample of blood. The CDR3 region has the DNA TGTGCCAGCAGTTTGGGCAGGGGAAAATCCTATAATTCACCCCTCCACTTT. It is translated as CASSLGRGKSYNSPLHF.